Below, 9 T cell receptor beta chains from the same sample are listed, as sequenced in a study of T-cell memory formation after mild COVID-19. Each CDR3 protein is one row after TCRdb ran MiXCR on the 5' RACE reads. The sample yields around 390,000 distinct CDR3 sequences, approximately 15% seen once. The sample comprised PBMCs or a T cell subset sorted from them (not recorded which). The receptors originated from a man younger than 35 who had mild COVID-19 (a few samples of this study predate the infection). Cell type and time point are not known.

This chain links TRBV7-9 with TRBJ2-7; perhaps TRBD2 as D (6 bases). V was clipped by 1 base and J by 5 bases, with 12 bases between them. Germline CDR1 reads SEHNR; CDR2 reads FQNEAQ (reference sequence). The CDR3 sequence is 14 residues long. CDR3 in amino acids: CASSLVWRGDEQYF. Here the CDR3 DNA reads TGTGCCAGCAGCTTAGTTTGGCGGGGTGACGAGCAGTACTTC.

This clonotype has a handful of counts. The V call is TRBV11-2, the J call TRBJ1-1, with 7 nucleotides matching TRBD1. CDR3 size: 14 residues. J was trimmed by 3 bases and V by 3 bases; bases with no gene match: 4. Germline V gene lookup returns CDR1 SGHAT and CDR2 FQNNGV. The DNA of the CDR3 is TGTGCCAGCAGCTTCGCACAGGGGTACACTGAAGCTTTCTTT. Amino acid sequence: CASSFAQGYTEAFF.

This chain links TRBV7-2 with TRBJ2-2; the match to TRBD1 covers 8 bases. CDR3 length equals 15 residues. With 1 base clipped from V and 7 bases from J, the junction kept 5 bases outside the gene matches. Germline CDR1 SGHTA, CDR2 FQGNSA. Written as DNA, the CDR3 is TGTGCCAGCAGCTTAGGGACAGGGTACGGCGGGGAGCTGTTTTTT. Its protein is CASSLGTGYGGELFF.

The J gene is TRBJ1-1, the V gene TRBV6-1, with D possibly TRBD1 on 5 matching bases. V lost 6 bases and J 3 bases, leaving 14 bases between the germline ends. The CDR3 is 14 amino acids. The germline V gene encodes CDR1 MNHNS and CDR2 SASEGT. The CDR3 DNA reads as TGTGCCAGCAGCAGTTTACCGGGGGACACTGAAGCTTTCTTT. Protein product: CASSSLPGDTEAFF.

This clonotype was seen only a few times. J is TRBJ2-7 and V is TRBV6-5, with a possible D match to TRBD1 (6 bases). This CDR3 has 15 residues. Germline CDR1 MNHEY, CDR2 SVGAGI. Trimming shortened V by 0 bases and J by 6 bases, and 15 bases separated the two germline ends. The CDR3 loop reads CASSYSFQGPLEQYF. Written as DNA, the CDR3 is TGTGCCAGCAGTTACTCGTTCCAGGGGCCTCTCGAGCAGTACTTC.

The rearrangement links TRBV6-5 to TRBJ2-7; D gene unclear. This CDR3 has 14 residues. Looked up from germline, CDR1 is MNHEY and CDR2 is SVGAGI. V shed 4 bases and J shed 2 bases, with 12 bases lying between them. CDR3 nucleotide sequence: TGTGCCAGCAGTTCCAGACACGGTCCCTACGAGCAGTACTTC. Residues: CASSSRHGPYEQYF.

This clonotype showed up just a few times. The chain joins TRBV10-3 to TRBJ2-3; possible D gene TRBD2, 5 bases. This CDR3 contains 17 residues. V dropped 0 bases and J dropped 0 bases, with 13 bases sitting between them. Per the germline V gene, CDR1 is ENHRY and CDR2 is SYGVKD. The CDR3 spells CAISESMRTGSTDTQYF. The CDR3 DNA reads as TGTGCCATCAGTGAGTCGATGAGGACGGGGAGCACAGATACGCAGTATTTT.

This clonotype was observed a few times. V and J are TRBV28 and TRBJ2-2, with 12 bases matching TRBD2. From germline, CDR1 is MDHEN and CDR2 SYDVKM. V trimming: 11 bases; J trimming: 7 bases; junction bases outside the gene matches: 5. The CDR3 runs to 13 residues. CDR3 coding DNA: TGTGCCGCCCGACTAGCGGGGGTCGGGGAGCTGTTTTTT. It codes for CAARLAGVGELFF.

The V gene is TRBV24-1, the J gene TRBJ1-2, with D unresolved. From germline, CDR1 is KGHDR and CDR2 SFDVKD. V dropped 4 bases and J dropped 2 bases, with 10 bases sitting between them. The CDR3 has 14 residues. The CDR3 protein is CATSDARTNYGYTF. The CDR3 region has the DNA TGTGCCACCAGTGACGCACGGACCAACTATGGCTACACCTTC.